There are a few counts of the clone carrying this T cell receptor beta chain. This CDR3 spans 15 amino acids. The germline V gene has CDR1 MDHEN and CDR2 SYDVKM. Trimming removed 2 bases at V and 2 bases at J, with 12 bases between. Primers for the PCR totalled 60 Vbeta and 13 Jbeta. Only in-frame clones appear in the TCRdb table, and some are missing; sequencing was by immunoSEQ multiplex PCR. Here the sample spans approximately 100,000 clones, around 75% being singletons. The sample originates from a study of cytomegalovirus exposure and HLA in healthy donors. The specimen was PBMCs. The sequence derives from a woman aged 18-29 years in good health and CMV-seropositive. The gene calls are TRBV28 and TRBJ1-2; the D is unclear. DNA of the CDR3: TGTGCCAGCAGTTTACGCGGGATCGCCAACTATGGCTACACCTTC. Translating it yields CASSLRGIANYGYTF.